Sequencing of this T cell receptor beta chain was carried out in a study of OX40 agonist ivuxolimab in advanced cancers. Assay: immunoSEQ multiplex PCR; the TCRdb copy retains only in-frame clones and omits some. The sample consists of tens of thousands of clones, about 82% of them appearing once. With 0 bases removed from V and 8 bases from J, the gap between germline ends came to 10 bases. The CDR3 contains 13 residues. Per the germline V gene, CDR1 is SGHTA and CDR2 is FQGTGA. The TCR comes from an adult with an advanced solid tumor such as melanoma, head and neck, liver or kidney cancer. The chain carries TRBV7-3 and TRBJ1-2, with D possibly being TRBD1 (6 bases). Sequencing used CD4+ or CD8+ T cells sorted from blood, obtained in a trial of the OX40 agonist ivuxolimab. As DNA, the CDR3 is TGTGCCAGCAGCTTAACGAAGGGGGTGGGCTACACCTTC. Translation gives CASSLTKGVGYTF.